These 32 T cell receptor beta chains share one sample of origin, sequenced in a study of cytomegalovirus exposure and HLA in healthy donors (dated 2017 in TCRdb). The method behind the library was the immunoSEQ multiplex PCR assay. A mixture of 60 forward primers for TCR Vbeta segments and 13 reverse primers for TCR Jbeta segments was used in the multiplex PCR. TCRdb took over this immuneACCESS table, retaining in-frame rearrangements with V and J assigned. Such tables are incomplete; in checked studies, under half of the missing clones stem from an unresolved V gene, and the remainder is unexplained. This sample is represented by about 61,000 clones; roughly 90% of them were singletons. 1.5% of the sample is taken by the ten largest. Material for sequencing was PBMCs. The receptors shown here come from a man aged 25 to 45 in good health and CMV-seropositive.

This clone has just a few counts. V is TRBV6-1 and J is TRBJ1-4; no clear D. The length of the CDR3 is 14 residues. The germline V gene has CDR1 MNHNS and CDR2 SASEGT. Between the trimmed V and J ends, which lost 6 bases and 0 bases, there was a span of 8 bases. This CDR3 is CASRKLATNEKLFF. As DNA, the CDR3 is TGTGCCAGCAGGAAACTTGCAACTAATGAAAAACTGTTTTTT.

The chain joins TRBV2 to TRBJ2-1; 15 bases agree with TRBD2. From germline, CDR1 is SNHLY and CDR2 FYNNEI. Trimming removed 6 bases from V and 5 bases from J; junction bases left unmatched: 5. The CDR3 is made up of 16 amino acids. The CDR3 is CASRRGLAGGHNEQFF. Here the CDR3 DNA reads TGTGCCAGCAGAAGGGGACTAGCGGGAGGACACAATGAGCAGTTCTTC. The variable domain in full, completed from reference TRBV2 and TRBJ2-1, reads EPEVTQTPSHQVTQMGQEVILRCVPISNHLYFYWYRQILGQKVEFLVSFYNNEISEKSEIFDDQFSVERPDGSNFTLKIRSTKLEDSAMYFCASRRGLAGGHNEQFFGPGTRLTVL.

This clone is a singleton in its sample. CDR3: CASSIGYVRGRVGGHNEQFF. DNA for the CDR3: TGTGCCAGTAGTATAGGATATGTCAGGGGGCGCGTAGGGGGGCACAATGAGCAGTTCTTC. This rearrangement joins TRBV19 to TRBJ2-1; 8 bases are a match to TRBD1. The CDR3 has 20 residues. In germline, CDR1 is LNHDA, CDR2 SQIVND (reference sequence). Trimming removed 1 base from V and 5 bases from J; junction bases left unmatched: 19.

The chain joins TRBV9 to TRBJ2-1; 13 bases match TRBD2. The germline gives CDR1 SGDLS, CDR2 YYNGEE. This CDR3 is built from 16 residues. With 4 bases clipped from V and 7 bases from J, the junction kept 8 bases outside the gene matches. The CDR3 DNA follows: TGTGCCAGCAGCCCCGGGACTAGCGGGAAAAAGAATGAGCAGTTCTTC. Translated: CASSPGTSGKKNEQFF. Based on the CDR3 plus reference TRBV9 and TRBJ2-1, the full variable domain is DSGVTQTPKHLITATGQRVTLRCSPRSGDLSVYWYQQSLDQGLQFLIQYYNGEERAKGNILERFSAQQFPDLHSELNLSSLELGDSALYFCASSPGTSGKKNEQFFGPGTRLTVL.

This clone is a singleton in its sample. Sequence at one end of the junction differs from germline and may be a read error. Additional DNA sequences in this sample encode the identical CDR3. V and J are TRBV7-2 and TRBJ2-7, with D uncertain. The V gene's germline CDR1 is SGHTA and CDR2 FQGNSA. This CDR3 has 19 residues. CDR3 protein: CASSSSLFPYVSSSYEQYF. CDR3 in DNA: TGTGCCAGTAGCTCCTCACTCTTTCCGTACGTTTCGAGCTCCTACGAGCAGTACTTC.

CDR3 protein: CASSSAGGNTDTQYF. The CDR3 DNA reads as TGTGCCAGCAGCTCCGCGGGAGGGAACACAGATACGCAGTATTTT. This chain connects TRBV7-9 to TRBJ2-3, with 9 positions matching TRBD2. The junction had 4 bases not matched to a gene; V was cut back by 4 bases and J by 2 bases. The CDR3 covers 15 residues. Germline-derived CDR1 and CDR2 are SEHNR and FQNEAQ (reference sequence).

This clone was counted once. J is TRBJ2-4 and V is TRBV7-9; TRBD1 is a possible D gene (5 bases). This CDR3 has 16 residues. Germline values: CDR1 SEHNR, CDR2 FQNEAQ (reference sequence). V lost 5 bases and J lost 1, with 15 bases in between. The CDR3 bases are TGTGCCAGCAGCCCCGAAGGGGTAAATGCCAAAAACATTCAGTACTTC. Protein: CASSPEGVNAKNIQYF. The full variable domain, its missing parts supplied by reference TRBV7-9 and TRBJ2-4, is DTGVSQNPRHKITKRGQNVTFRCDPISEHNRLYWYRQTLGQGPEFLTYFQNEAQLEKSRLLSDRFSAERPKGSFSTLEIQRTEQGDSAMYLCASSPEGVNAKNIQYFGAGTRLSVL.

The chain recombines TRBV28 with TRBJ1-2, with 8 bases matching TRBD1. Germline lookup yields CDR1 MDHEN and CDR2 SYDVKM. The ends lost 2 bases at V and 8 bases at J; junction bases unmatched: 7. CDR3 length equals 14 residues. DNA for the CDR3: TGTGCCAGCAGTTTAGTGCAGGGGGCGCCCGGCTACACCTTC. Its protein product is CASSLVQGAPGYTF.

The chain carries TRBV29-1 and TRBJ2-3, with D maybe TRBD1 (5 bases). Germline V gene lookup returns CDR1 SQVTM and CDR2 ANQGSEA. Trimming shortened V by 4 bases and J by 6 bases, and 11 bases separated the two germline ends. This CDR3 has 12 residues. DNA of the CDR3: TGCAGCGTTGGGGGCTCAGGGGATACGCAGTATTTT. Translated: CSVGGSGDTQYF.

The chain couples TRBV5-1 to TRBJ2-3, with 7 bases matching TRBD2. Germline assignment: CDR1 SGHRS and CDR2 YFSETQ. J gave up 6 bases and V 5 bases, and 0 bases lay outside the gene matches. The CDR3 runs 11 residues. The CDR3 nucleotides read TGCGCCAGCAGGGGAGGGGATACGCAGTATTTT. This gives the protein CASRGGDTQYF. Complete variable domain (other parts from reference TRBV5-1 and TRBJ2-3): KAGVTQTPRYLIKTRGQQVTLSCSPISGHRSVSWYQQTPGQGLQFLFEYFSETQRNKGNFPGRFSGRQFSNSRSEMNVSTLELGDSALYLCASRGGDTQYFGPGTRLTVL.

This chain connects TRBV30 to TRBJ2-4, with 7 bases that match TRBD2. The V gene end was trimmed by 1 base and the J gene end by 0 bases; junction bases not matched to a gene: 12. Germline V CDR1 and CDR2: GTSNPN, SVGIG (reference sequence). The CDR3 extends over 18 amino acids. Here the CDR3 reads CAWSEGGRRGIAKNIQYF. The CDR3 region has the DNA TGTGCCTGGAGTGAGGGAGGGCGTCGGGGTATAGCCAAAAACATTCAGTACTTC.

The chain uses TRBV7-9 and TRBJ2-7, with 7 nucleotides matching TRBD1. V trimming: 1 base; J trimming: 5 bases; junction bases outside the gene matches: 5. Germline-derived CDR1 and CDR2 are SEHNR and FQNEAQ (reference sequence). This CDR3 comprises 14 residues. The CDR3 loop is CASSLGGQVHEQYF. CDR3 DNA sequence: TGTGCCAGCAGCTTAGGAGGACAGGTCCACGAGCAGTACTTC.

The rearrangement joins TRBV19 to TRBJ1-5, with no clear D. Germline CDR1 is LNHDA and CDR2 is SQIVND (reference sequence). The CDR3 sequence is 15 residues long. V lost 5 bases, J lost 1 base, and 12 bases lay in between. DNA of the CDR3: TGTGCCAGTAGTGCCTCTACCCGAAGCAATCAGCCCCAGCATTTT. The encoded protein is CASSASTRSNQPQHF.

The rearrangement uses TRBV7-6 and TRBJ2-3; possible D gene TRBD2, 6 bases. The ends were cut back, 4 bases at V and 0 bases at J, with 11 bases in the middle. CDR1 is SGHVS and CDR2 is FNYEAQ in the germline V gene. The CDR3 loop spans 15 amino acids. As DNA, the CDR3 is TGTGCCAGCAGCTCGTTAGCGGTTAGCACAGATACGCAGTATTTT. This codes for CASSSLAVSTDTQYF.

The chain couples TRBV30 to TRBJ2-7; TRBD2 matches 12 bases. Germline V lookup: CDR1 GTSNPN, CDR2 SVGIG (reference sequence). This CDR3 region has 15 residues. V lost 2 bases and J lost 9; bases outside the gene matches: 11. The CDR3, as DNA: TGTGCCTGGAGTCCAAGCGCACTAGCGGGAGGAGGGCAGTACTTC. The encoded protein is CAWSPSALAGGGQYF.

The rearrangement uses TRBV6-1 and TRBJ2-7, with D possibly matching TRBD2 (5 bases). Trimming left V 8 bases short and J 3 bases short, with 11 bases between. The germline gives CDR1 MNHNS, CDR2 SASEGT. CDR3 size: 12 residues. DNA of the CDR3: TGTGCCAGCTCCGACTACTTCTACGAGCAGTACTTC. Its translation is CASSDYFYEQYF.

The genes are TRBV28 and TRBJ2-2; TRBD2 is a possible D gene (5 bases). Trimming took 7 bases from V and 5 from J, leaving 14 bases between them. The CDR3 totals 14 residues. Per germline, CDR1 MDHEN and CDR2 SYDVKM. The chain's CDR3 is CASKSGKVTGELFF. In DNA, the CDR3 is TGTGCCAGCAAATCCGGGAAAGTGACCGGGGAGCTGTTTTTT.

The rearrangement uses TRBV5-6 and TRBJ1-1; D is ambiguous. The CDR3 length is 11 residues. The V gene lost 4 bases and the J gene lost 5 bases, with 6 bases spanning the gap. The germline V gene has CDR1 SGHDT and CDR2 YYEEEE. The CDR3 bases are TGTGCCAGCAGCCGCGTTACTGAAGCTTTCTTT. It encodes CASSRVTEAFF.

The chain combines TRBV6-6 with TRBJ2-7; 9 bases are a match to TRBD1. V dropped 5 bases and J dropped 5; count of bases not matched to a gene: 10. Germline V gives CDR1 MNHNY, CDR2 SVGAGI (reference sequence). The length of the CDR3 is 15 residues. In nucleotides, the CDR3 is TGTGCCAGCAGTACACCCGGGACAGGGCTGGACGAGCAGTACTTC. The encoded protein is CASSTPGTGLDEQYF.

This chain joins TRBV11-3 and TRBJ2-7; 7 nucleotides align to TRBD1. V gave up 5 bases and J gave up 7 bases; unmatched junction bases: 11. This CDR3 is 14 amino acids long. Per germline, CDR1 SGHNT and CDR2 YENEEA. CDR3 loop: CASSPRQGLVEQYF. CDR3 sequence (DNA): TGTGCCAGCAGCCCTCGACAGGGTTTAGTGGAGCAGTACTTC.

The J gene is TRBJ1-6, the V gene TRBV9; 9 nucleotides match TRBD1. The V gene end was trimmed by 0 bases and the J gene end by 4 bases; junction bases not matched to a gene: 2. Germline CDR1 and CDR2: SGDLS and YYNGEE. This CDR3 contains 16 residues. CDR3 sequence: CASSVEGQGYNSPLHF. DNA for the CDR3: TGTGCCAGCAGCGTAGAAGGACAGGGGTATAATTCACCCCTCCACTTT.

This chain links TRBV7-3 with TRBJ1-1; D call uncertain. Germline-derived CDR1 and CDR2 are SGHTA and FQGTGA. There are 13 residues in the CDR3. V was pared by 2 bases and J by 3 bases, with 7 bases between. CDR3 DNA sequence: TGTGCCAGCAGCTTACTTCCGGACACTGAAGCTTTCTTT. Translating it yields CASSLLPDTEAFF.

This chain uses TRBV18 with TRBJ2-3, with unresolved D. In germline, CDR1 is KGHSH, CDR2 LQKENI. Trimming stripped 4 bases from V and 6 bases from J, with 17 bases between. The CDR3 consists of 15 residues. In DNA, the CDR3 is TGTGCCAGCTCACAAGCCCCGTCGTTTCGGGATACGCAGTATTTT. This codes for CASSQAPSFRDTQYF.

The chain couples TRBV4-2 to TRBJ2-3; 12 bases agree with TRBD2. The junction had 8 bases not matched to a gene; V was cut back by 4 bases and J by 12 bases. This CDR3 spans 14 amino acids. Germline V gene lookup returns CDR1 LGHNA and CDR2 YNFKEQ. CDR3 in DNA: TGTGCCAGCAGCCCGAGCGCTAGCGGGAGGGAACAGTATTTT. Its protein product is CASSPSASGREQYF.

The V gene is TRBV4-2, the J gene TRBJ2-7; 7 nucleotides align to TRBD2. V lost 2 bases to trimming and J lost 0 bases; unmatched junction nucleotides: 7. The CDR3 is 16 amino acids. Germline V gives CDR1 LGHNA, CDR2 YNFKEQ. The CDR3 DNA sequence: TGTGCCAGCAGCCAACCCCCCGGGACTAACTCCTACGAGCAGTACTTC. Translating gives CASSQPPGTNSYEQYF.

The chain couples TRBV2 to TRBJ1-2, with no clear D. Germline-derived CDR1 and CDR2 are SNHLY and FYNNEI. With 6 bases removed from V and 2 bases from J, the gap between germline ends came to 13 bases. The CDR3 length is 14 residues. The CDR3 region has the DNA TGTGCCAGCAGGGAGGACGGAGGAAACTATGGCTACACCTTC. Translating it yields CASREDGGNYGYTF.

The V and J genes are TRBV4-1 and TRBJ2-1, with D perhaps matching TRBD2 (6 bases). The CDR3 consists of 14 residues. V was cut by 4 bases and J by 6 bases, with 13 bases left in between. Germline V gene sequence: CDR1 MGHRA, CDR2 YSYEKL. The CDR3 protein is CASSPEGLGNEQFF. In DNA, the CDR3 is TGCGCCAGCAGCCCGGAGGGTCTGGGCAATGAGCAGTTCTTC.

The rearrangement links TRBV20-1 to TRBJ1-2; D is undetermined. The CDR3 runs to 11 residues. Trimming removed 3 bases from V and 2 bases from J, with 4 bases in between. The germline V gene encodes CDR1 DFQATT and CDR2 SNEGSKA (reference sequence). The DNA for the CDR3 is TGCAGTGCTAGCATGAACTATGGCTACACCTTC. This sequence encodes CSASMNYGYTF.

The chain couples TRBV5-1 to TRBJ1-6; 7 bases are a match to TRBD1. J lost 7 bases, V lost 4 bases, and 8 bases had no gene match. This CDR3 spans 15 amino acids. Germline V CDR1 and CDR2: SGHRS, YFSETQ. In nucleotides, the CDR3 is TGCGCCAGCAGCGGAGTGGGACAGACAAATTCACCCCTCCACTTT. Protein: CASSGVGQTNSPLHF.

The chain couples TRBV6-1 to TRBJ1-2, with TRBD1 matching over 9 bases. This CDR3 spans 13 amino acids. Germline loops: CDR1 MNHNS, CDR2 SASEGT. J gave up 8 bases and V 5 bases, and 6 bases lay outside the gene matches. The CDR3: CASSLTGGNGYTF. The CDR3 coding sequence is TGTGCCAGCAGTTTAACAGGGGGCAACGGCTACACCTTC.

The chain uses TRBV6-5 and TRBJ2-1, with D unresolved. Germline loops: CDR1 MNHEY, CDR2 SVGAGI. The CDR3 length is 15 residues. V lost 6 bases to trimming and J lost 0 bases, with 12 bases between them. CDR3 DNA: TGTGCCAGCAGCCGAGACATTAGCTCCTACAATGAGCAGTTCTTC. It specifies CASSRDISSYNEQFF.

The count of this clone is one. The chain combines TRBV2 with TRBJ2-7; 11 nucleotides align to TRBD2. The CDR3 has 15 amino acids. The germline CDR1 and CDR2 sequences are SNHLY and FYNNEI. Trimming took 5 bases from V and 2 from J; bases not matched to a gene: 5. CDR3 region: CASSRLAGTTYEQYF. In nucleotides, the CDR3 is TGTGCCAGCAGTCGACTAGCGGGGACAACCTACGAGCAGTACTTC.